Below, one TCR beta chain is given with its context. This receptor's antigen is unknown. Base qualities are not recorded, but no much larger clone differs from it by a single base. The entire amount of isolated RNA was reverse transcribed using the High Capacity cDNA Reverse Transcription Kit, so the sequenced TCRB transcripts were expressed ones. Naive, central memory and regulatory T cell samples underwent deep immunoSEQ sequencing, averaging about 3.57 million total reads per sample. Sorted cells were lysed in RLT buffer, and RNA was extracted using DNase-treated RNeasy Micro or Mini kits according to cell number. Each cell subset was processed separately to prevent cross-contamination, with patient and healthy donor samples processed together. Using the immunoSEQ multiplex PCR, TCRB sequences were amplified from cDNA into 87-bp fragments spanning the CDR3 region. Sequencing of the amplicons was performed on the Illumina HiSeq platform. As for the authors' bioinformatics: PCR bias was corrected computationally using synthetic template baselines, and reads within Hamming distance 2 were collapsed, with unmergeable singletons discarded. Reads were aligned against IMGT to assign V, D and J genes, CDR3 length and insertions or deletions at six rearrangement sites. Within each subset, clonotype counts were normalized to sorted cell number, and only after that were true diversity and Gini coefficients computed with the tcR R package. Repertoire sharing was quantified using the overlap coefficient calculated on TCRB nucleotide sequences. Out-of-frame TCRB sequences from naive cells were analyzed as a proxy for the pre-selection repertoire. TCRdb limited this immuneACCESS table to in-frame rearrangements with V and J called. A share of clones is missing; checked studies link under half to unresolved V genes, and the rest is unexplained. V and J calls and clone size are as listed in that table; D and trimming were resolved from the DNA. The sample profile shows 860,000 or so clones; around a sixth of them were found once. Around 0.02% of the sample belongs to the ten largest clones.

This specimen comes from a study of beta chain features in type 1 diabetes (dated by TCRdb to 2017 to 2018). Broadly, across the study: Patients and healthy donors did not differ in mean age, gender distribution, total cell number or subset yield. A total of 107,917,701 sorted cells were examined across all samples, and a strong correlation was observed between cell number per subset and RNA yield. In the study, recently diagnosed type 1 diabetes patients and matched healthy donors were compared on the TCRB repertoires of their sorted circulating CD4+ T cell subsets. Naive and central memory subsets were obtained from all 30 or so donors, but regulatory and stem cell-like memory subsets were isolated from only 8 patients and roughly 8 healthy donors.

Summary of the overall study and its limitations: At VDJ recombination sites, type 1 diabetes patients had fewer insertions and more deleted nucleotides, which implies abnormalities in thymic rearrangement. Type 1 diabetes patients showed a moderate but significant shortening of TCRB CDR3 length in all four CD4+ subsets. Sequencing cDNA rather than genomic DNA could over-represent highly expressing activated cells, although activation and CD3 levels did not differ between groups. Because small numbers of individuals were included in the HLA sub-analyses, any influence of HLA type on TCRB rearrangement was left unresolved. PCR might favor shorter templates, but patient and control samples were amplified and corrected together, so any skew would affect both groups equally. Naive, central memory and regulatory TCRB repertoires appeared to be more similar among patients than among healthy donors.

Each donor gave one peripheral blood draw, approximately 110 mL on average, collected into heparinised tubes. A BD FACSAria II and a panel including CD45RO, CCR7, CD25, CD127, CD95 and CD27 were used to sort naive, central memory, regulatory and stem cell-like memory CD4+ T cells. All sorted populations exceeded 95% purity. PBMCs were isolated right away by Lymphoprep density gradient centrifugation and were stained directly, without culture. So that batch effects would be minimized, each experiment stained and sorted samples in pairs, pairing one healthy donor with one patient. CDR1 and CDR2 are drawn from the germline V gene: LGHNA, YSLEER. From its cysteine to its phenylalanine, the CDR3 spans 15 amino acids. Kept here is only the CDR3 DNA, which spans 45 bases and is read in frame from base 1. V was cut back by 4 bases and J by 1 base, leaving a gap of 14 bases between them.

Source material: naive CD4+ T cells from blood. Read against the paper, the sample's cell subset or site label means: true naive CD4+ T cells. The chain was built from TRBV4-3 and TRBJ2-7, and the D gene may be TRBD2, 5 bases matching. The receptor's source is a woman aged 18-29 years in good health. The bases read TGCGCCAGCAGCCGTCAAGGAGCGGCTTCCTACGAGCAGTACTTC. This yields the protein CASSRQGAASYEQYF.